This T cell receptor (beta chain) derives from a study of T cell clones after liver transplantation. With 1 base clipped from V and 2 bases from J, the junction kept 3 bases outside the gene matches. This CDR3 contains 17 residues. Germline values: CDR1 SGHAT, CDR2 FQNNGV. Measured with immunoSEQ multiplex PCR; TCRdb has only the in-frame clones, and not every one. Of about 24,000 clones listed, more than 65% were seen once; the top ten hold approximately 2.8%. The V and J genes are TRBV11-2 and TRBJ2-3; 13 nucleotides agree with TRBD2. Sample: CD4+ T cells from blood, taken before liver transplant. This receptor was identified in a human donor who received a liver transplant. The CDR3 DNA reads as TGTGCCAGCAGCTTAGGAACTAGCGGGGGGGTCACAGATACGCAGTATTTT. Amino acid sequence: CASSLGTSGGVTDTQYF.